This TCR beta chain originates from a study of post-analysis software for immune sequencing data. Study-level information: In terms of disease course, relapsing-remitting, secondary progressive and progressive-relapsing multiple sclerosis were included.

Every TCR beta cDNA library bore unique molecular identifiers. There were about 1 to 10 million T cells, and 450,000 to 550,000 cDNA molecules came from them. TCRdb re-analysed the PCR reads in MiXCR, keeping a single row per CDR3 protein. Of 750,000 to 950,000 distinct CDR3 sequences in the sample, roughly 50% were seen once. V was pared by 1 base and J by 4 bases, with 18 bases between. Germline-derived CDR1 and CDR2 are SGHRS and YFSETQ. The CDR3 totals 16 residues. This clonotype was seen more than once but under ten times. Its antigen remains unidentified. Broader study findings: TRBV segments more frequent in patients than in controls numbered five and included TRBV5-6, TRBV5-1 and TRBV20-1. Samples from a shared batch, those prepared together, strongly co-clustered by F measure. Multiple sclerosis patients showed significantly lower normalized Chao1 diversity than controls did.

The gene calls are TRBV5-1 and TRBJ2-7; tentatively, D is TRBD2 (5 bases). Sequenced input: blood. The sequence was obtained from a girl aged 5-17 years with multiple sclerosis. CDR3 bases: TGCGCCAGCAGCTTGTTTCCGGGAAGCTCTGGGTACGAGCAGTACTTC. It specifies CASSLFPGSSGYEQYF.